The 2 T cell receptor beta chains below were found in one sample sequenced in a study of shared clonotypes between healthy human individuals. TCRdb's copy holds only in-frame clones and misses some; the assay was immunoSEQ multiplex PCR. This table has a few million clones, approximately 90% appearing once. Sequencing was carried out using naive CD4+ T cells sorted from blood. Stated subset: CD45RA+ positively selected. The receptors derive from a man aged 18 to 30 in good health.

The DNA of the CDR3 is TGTGCCAGCAGCCCCCGGGACAGGGCTAACTATGGCTACACCTTC. This encodes CASSPRDRANYGYTF. This chain uses TRBV7-2 with TRBJ1-2; 9 nucleotides agree with TRBD1. V dropped 5 bases and J dropped 0; count of bases not matched to a gene: 4. The CDR3 contains 15 residues. CDR1 is SGHTA, CDR2 FQGNSA, per germline.

The chain recombines TRBV6-6 with TRBJ1-3, with a weak D call TRBD1 (5 bases). CDR3 length: 14 amino acids. CDR1 MNHNY and CDR2 SVGAGI come from the germline V gene (reference sequence). The V end was cut by 7 bases, the J end by 6 bases, with 16 bases between. Written as DNA, the CDR3 is TGTGCCAGCATCGGACACCTGGCAATAAACACCATATATTTT. This encodes CASIGHLAINTIYF.